The 28 T cell receptor beta chains given below trace back to one sample, sequenced in a study of T cells after yellow fever vaccination. TCRdb recomputed calls from the 5' RACE reads with MiXCR, one row per CDR3 protein. The sample shows under 700,000 distinct CDR3 sequences, roughly 17% of them seen only once. Specimen: PBMCs, collected less than 6 days after the first yellow fever vaccination. The origin of the receptors is a young man who received the YFV17D yellow fever vaccine.

CDR3 sequence: CASSQDPGRGEETQYF. In DNA form, the CDR3 reads TGTGCCAGCAGCCAAGATCCGGGACGCGGGGAAGAGACCCAGTACTTC. This chain connects TRBV4-2 to TRBJ2-5; tentatively, D is TRBD2 (6 bases). This CDR3 has 16 amino acids. V was trimmed by 0 bases and J by 3 bases, leaving 14 bases between them. Germline-derived CDR1 and CDR2 are LGHNA and YNFKEQ.

This clonotype was observed a few times. The chain joins TRBV18 to TRBJ1-1; TRBD1 agrees at 9 bases. Germline values: CDR1 KGHSH, CDR2 LQKENI. The CDR3 extends over 15 amino acids. The ends lost 8 bases at V and 6 bases at J; junction bases unmatched: 13. The CDR3 DNA reads TGTGCCAGCATAGAGTTGGACAGGGGTTTTTCTGAAGCTTTCTTT. This sequence encodes CASIELDRGFSEAFF.

This clonotype was seen more than once but under ten times. The chain links TRBV2 to TRBJ2-7, with 11 positions matching TRBD2. The V segment lost 4 bases and the J segment 2 bases; nucleotides outside the gene matches: 4. The CDR3 runs to 15 residues. Germline V gene sequence: CDR1 SNHLY, CDR2 FYNNEI. The DNA of the CDR3 is TGTGCCAGCAGTGGGGTAGCGGGGGGGCCCTACGAGCAGTACTTC. Its protein is CASSGVAGGPYEQYF.

This clonotype was seen a handful of times. The CDR3 DNA reads as TGCGCCAGCAGCCCCTTTACTACCGGGACAGCCAAAAACATTCAGTACTTC. Amino acids: CASSPFTTGTAKNIQYF. The chain is built from TRBV5-1 and TRBJ2-4; D may match TRBD1 or TRBD2 (5 bases each). The CDR3 covers 17 residues. Trimming cost V 4 bases and J 0 bases, with 17 bases left between them. Germline V lookup: CDR1 SGHRS, CDR2 YFSETQ.

This clonotype has just a few counts. This sequence joins TRBV7-9 and TRBJ1-1, with unresolved D. The CDR3 loop spans 13 amino acids. The ends were cut back, 6 bases at V and 3 bases at J, with 11 bases in the middle. Germline lookup yields CDR1 SEHNR and CDR2 FQNEAQ (reference sequence). In nucleotides, the CDR3 is TGTGCCAGCAGGTCCCATGGGGACACTGAAGCTTTCTTT. Translating gives CASRSHGDTEAFF.

This chain links TRBV6-2 or TRBV6-3 with TRBJ2-1; 8 nucleotides agree with TRBD2. V lost 0 bases to trimming and J lost 1 base; unmatched junction nucleotides: 11. There are 19 residues in the CDR3. Per the germline V gene, CDR1 is MNHEY and CDR2 is SVGEGT. CDR3 in DNA: TGTGCCAGCAGTTACTCGACCGAGCAGCGGGGGTCTTCCTACAATGAGCAGTTCTTC. As protein: CASSYSTEQRGSSYNEQFF.

The chain links TRBV5-1 to TRBJ2-1; TRBD2 agrees at 7 bases. Per germline, CDR1 SGHRS and CDR2 YFSETQ. The J segment lost 5 bases and the V segment lost 5 bases, leaving 4 bases of the junction unmatched. The CDR3 spans 13 residues. Here the CDR3 DNA reads TGCGCCAGCAGTTTCCTAGCGGACAATGAGCAGTTCTTC. Protein sequence: CASSFLADNEQFF. Drawing the rest from reference TRBV5-1 and TRBJ2-1, the complete variable domain is KAGVTQTPRYLIKTRGQQVTLSCSPISGHRSVSWYQQTPGQGLQFLFEYFSETQRNKGNFPGRFSGRQFSNSRSEMNVSTLELGDSALYLCASSFLADNEQFFGPGTRLTVL.

The chain combines TRBV28 with TRBJ2-2; 10 bases align to TRBD2. After removal of 6 bases from V and 5 bases from J, the junction contained 6 bases not matched to a gene. The CDR3 sequence is 15 residues long. Germline-derived CDR1 and CDR2 are MDHEN and SYDVKM. The chain's CDR3 is CASRSGGGRTGELFF. Here the CDR3 DNA reads TGTGCCAGCAGAAGCGGGGGGGGAAGGACCGGGGAGCTGTTTTTT. Full variable domain (outside the CDR3, taken from reference TRBV28 and TRBJ2-2): DVKVTQSSRYLVKRTGEKVFLECVQDMDHENMFWYRQDPGLGLRLIYFSYDVKMKEKGDIPEGYSVSREKKERFSLILESASTNQTSMYLCASRSGGGRTGELFFGEGSRLTVL.

In its sample, this clonotype was seen many times. The J gene is TRBJ2-7, the V gene TRBV10-1; TRBD2 might be the D (6 bases). The CDR3 totals 16 residues. Germline-derived CDR1 and CDR2 are WNHNN and SYGVQD (reference sequence). V lost 0 bases to trimming and J lost 12 bases, with 24 bases between them. The chain's CDR3 is CASSESIGGTPIRRYF. Written as DNA, the CDR3 is TGCGCCAGCAGTGAGTCGATTGGGGGGACCCCTATTCGGCGGTACTTC.

This clonotype was seen more than once but under ten times. The V gene is TRBV5-6, the J gene TRBJ2-3; 8 nucleotides align to TRBD1. V dropped 1 base and J dropped 6; count of bases not matched to a gene: 10. This CDR3 is 16 amino acids long. The germline gives CDR1 SGHDT, CDR2 YYEEEE. For the CDR3, the DNA is TGTGCCAGCAGCTTGAGGGCGGCAGGGGGCCTCGATACGCAGTATTTT. This codes for CASSLRAAGGLDTQYF.

In DNA, the CDR3 is TGCGCCAGCAGCCAGATCGGACTAGCCGTAAGGGAGCTGTTTTTT. This codes for CASSQIGLAVRELFF. This chain joins TRBV4-1 and TRBJ2-2; TRBD2 aligns across 8 bases. The CDR3 length is 15 residues. Germline lookup yields CDR1 MGHRA and CDR2 YSYEKL. Germline trimming cut 3 bases from V and 9 bases from J; bases unmatched to any gene: 9.

The rearrangement links TRBV15 to TRBJ1-2; no definite D call. Germline lookup yields CDR1 LNHNV and CDR2 YYDKDF (reference sequence). The V gene lost 0 bases and the J gene lost 5 bases, with 4 bases spanning the gap. The CDR3 totals 12 residues. The CDR3 region has the DNA TGTGCCACCAGCAGAGAAGAATATGGCTACACCTTC. This gives the protein CATSREEYGYTF.

The gene calls are TRBV7-3 and TRBJ2-3, with no clear D. CDR3 length: 15 residues. V lost 6 bases and J 1 base, leaving 14 bases between the germline ends. Per the germline V gene, CDR1 is SGHTA and CDR2 is FQGTGA. The CDR3 loop is CASSFQGQGTDTQYF. In DNA form, the CDR3 reads TGTGCCAGCAGTTTTCAAGGTCAGGGCACAGATACGCAGTATTTT.

The chain has TRBV20-1 and TRBJ2-5; 8 bases align to TRBD2. Germline CDR1 DFQATT, CDR2 SNEGSKA (reference sequence). Germline trimming cut 6 bases from V and 3 bases from J; bases unmatched to any gene: 12. The CDR3 loop spans 15 amino acids. DNA of the CDR3: TGCAGTGCCGCAAGCGGGGGAGGTTTCAAAGAGACCCAGTACTTC. Translated: CSAASGGGFKETQYF.

The chain links TRBV25-1 to TRBJ2-6, with D possibly being TRBD2 (5 bases). From germline, CDR1 is MGHDK and CDR2 SYGVNS. V was shortened by 0 bases and J by 0 bases, with 12 bases between the two germline ends. The CDR3 runs 18 residues. The CDR3 sequence is CASSEYEGLSSGANVLTF. The CDR3 nucleotides are TGTGCCAGCAGTGAATATGAGGGCCTGAGCTCTGGGGCCAACGTCCTGACTTTC. Full variable domain (rest looked up from reference TRBV25-1 and TRBJ2-6): EADIYQTPRYLVIGTGKKITLECSQTMGHDKMYWYQQDPGMELHLIHYSYGVNSTEKGDLSSESTVSRIRTEHFPLTLESARPSHTSQYLCASSEYEGLSSGANVLTFGAGSRLTVL.

The chain couples TRBV7-9 to TRBJ1-6; D is uncertain. Trimming shortened V by 4 bases and J by 2 bases, and 12 bases separated the two germline ends. The CDR3 extends over 16 amino acids. Germline V gene sequence: CDR1 SEHNR, CDR2 FQNEAQ (reference sequence). The CDR3 sequence: CASSSEEGAYNSPLHF. CDR3 bases: TGTGCCAGCAGCTCAGAGGAGGGCGCCTATAATTCACCCCTCCACTTT.

V is TRBV13 and J is TRBJ2-5, with TRBD1 identical over 8 bases. V lost 2 bases, J lost 4 bases, and 6 bases stayed unmatched. Germline V lookup: CDR1 PRHDT, CDR2 FYEKMQ (reference sequence). This CDR3 is 15 amino acids long. As DNA, the CDR3 is TGTGCCAGCAGCTTAAATCCCGGGACAGGAGAGACCCAGTACTTC. It translates to CASSLNPGTGETQYF.

This clonotype was observed a handful of times. The CDR3 sequence is CASSLRLDGTGELFF. Here the CDR3 DNA reads TGCGCCAGCAGCCTGAGACTAGACGGCACCGGGGAGCTGTTTTTT. The rearrangement links TRBV5-1 to TRBJ2-2, with a tentative D call TRBD2 (6 bases). Trimming shortened V by 4 bases and J by 4 bases, and 14 bases separated the two germline ends. Germline CDR1 is SGHRS and CDR2 is YFSETQ. CDR3 size: 15 residues.

V and J are TRBV11-2 and TRBJ2-5, with 7 bases matching TRBD1. Germline V gene sequence: CDR1 SGHAT, CDR2 FQNNGV. Trimming took 2 bases from V and 5 from J; bases not matched to a gene: 8. This CDR3 is 15 amino acids long. Here the CDR3 DNA reads TGTGCCAGCAGCTTAAACAGGGGAGTTGTGGAGACCCAGTACTTC. Translation: CASSLNRGVVETQYF. Full variable domain (outside the CDR3, taken from reference TRBV11-2 and TRBJ2-5): EAGVAQSPRYKIIEKRQSVAFWCNPISGHATLYWYQQILGQGPKLLIQFQNNGVVDDSQLPKDRFSAERLKGVDSTLKIQPAKLEDSAVYLCASSLNRGVVETQYFGPGTRLLVL.

The chain is built from TRBV29-1 and TRBJ2-3; possible D gene TRBD1, 5 bases. The V and J ends lost 1 base and 2 bases respectively, with 7 bases between them. The CDR3 contains 13 residues. Germline V gives CDR1 SQVTM, CDR2 ANQGSEA. Here the CDR3 DNA reads TGCAGCGTTGAAGCCAGGGACACAGATACGCAGTATTTT. Translating gives CSVEARDTDTQYF.

The V call is TRBV7-2, the J call TRBJ2-5, with D possibly called TRBD1 or TRBD2 (6 bases each). V lost 3 bases and J lost 7, with 21 bases in between. CDR1 is SGHTA and CDR2 is FQGNSA in the germline V gene. The CDR3 covers 16 residues. CDR3 nucleotide sequence: TGTGCCAGCAGCTTTACAGGGTCAGGGTTCGGGGGGACCCAGTACTTC. This gives the protein CASSFTGSGFGGTQYF.

The V gene is TRBV5-1, the J gene TRBJ1-4; the D is unclear. Germline values: CDR1 SGHRS, CDR2 YFSETQ. This CDR3 has 13 amino acids. V lost 5 bases and J 7 bases, leaving 12 bases between the germline ends. The CDR3: CASRSDLIEKLFF. As DNA, the CDR3 is TGCGCCAGCAGATCCGACCTCATTGAAAAACTGTTTTTT. The variable domain in full, with the rest retrieved from reference TRBV5-1 and TRBJ1-4, is KAGVTQTPRYLIKTRGQQVTLSCSPISGHRSVSWYQQTPGQGLQFLFEYFSETQRNKGNFPGRFSGRQFSNSRSEMNVSTLELGDSALYLCASRSDLIEKLFFGSGTQLSVL.

This clonotype has just a few counts. The V call is TRBV2, the J call TRBJ1-4, with no clear D. Germline V gene sequence: CDR1 SNHLY, CDR2 FYNNEI. V dropped 8 bases and J dropped 8 bases, with 15 bases sitting between them. The CDR3 is made up of 13 amino acids. The CDR3 sequence is CASEFEHREKLFF. The CDR3 coding sequence is TGTGCCAGCGAGTTTGAGCATAGGGAAAAACTGTTTTTT.

The chain joins TRBV7-9 to TRBJ1-1; tentative D call: TRBD1 (6 bases). This CDR3 has 11 residues. The V end was cut by 7 bases, the J end by 9 bases, with 12 bases between. Germline loops: CDR1 SEHNR, CDR2 FQNEAQ (reference sequence). CDR3 amino acids: CASTMRGQAFF. The DNA of the CDR3 is TGTGCCAGCACCATGCGGGGGCAAGCTTTCTTT.

This clonotype appeared a few times. This rearrangement joins TRBV18 to TRBJ2-1, with unresolved D. The germline gives CDR1 KGHSH, CDR2 LQKENI. The CDR3 totals 13 residues. V was clipped by 3 bases and J by 7 bases, with 10 bases between them. DNA of the CDR3: TGTGCCAGCTCACCCCTTAGTGGGAATGAGCAGTTCTTC. It specifies CASSPLSGNEQFF.

This clonotype was seen ten or more times. The chain carries TRBV20-1 and TRBJ2-4; D ambiguous. CDR3 length: 16 amino acids. V was clipped by 0 bases and J by 0 bases, with 12 bases between them. The V gene's germline CDR1 is DFQATT and CDR2 SNEGSKA (reference sequence). The CDR3 sequence is CSARDPMSLAKNIQYF. The CDR3 bases are TGCAGTGCTAGAGATCCCATGTCGCTAGCCAAAAACATTCAGTACTTC.

The V call is TRBV24-1, the J call TRBJ2-4, with TRBD1 matching 9 bases. Germline V gene lookup returns CDR1 KGHDR and CDR2 SFDVKD. There are 17 residues in the CDR3. The CDR3 protein is CPSGTGQLGSCWNIQYF. CDR3 nucleotides: TGTCCCTCCGGGACAGGGCAATTGGGGTCATGTTGGAACATTCAGTACTTC.

The chain joins TRBV14 to TRBJ2-3; D is ambiguous. Trimming cost V 0 bases and J 5 bases, with 3 bases left between them. The CDR3 sequence is 12 residues long. The germline gives CDR1 SGHDN, CDR2 FVKESK. The CDR3 protein is CASSQEVDTQYF. The CDR3 region has the DNA TGTGCCAGCAGCCAAGAGGTAGATACGCAGTATTTT.